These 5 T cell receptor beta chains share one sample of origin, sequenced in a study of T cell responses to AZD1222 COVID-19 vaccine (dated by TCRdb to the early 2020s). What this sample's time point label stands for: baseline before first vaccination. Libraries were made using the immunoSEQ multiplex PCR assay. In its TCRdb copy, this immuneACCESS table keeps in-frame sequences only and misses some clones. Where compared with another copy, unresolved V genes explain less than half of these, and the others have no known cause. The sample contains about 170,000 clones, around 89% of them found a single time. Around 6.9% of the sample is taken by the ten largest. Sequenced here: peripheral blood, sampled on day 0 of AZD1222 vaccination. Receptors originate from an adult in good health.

The chain's CDR3 is CASSTQKVARQLFYSGNTIYF. For the CDR3, the DNA is TGTGCCAGCAGCACCCAAAAGGTGGCTAGACAGCTCTTCTACTCTGGAAACACCATATATTTT. This sequence joins TRBV21-1 and TRBJ1-3; the D call of TRBD1 is as the table states it, not checked on the DNA. TRBV21-1 is an annotated pseudogene. This CDR3 region has 21 residues.

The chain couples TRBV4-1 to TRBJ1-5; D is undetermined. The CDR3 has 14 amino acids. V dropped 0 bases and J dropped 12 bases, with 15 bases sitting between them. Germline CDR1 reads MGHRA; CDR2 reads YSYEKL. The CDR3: CASSQDHSGLSQHF. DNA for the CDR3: TGCGCCAGCAGCCAAGATCATTCCGGGCTCAGCCAGCATTTT.

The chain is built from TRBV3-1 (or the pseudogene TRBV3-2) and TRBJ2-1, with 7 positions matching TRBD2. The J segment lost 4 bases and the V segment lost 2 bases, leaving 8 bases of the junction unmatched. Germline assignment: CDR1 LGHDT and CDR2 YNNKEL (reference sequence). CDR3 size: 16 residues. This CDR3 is CASSQRSGGSYNEQFF. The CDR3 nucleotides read TGTGCCAGCAGCCAAAGATCCGGGGGGAGTTACAATGAGCAGTTCTTC.

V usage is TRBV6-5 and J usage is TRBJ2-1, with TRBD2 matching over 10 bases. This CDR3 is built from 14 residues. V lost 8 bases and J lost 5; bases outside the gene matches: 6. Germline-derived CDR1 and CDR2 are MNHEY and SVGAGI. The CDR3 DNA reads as TGTGCCAGCGGTACTAGCGGGGCGAACAATGAGCAGTTCTTC. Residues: CASGTSGANNEQFF.

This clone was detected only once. The CDR3 DNA is TGTGCCAGCAGCTTGCTCTACAGTTTAGACACTGAAGCTTTCTTT. Translated: CASSLLYSLDTEAFF. V and J are TRBV5-8 and TRBJ1-1; no clear D. CDR3 length: 15 residues. Germline values: CDR1 SGHTS, CDR2 YDEGEE. The V end lost 1 base, the J end lost 3 bases, and 13 bases lay between the germline ends.